This section outlines one TCR beta chain sequence together with its context. Its antigen remains undetermined. No clone much larger than this one lies a single base away; base qualities are absent. Enrolling through a virtual design, the prospective study's participants ranged in age from roughly 18 to 90 years and lived across some 22 United States geographic areas. To assign participants to cohorts, the prospective study relied on clinical history that participants themselves reported in a screening survey and a study questionnaire. Exposed participants had been in contact with someone with a PCR-confirmed or clinician-diagnosed COVID-19 case within 2 weeks of study entry. In the prospective study, mobile phlebotomists collected whole blood, serum and a nasopharyngeal or oropharyngeal swab from each participant. Prospective study participants could optionally give additional blood draws and questionnaires over a 2-month period. Prospective study blood samples were shipped either frozen or at room temperature before DNA extraction.

This sample stems from a study of blood T cell repertoires in COVID-19 (TCRdb year 2020). Study-wide context: Samples from collaborators originated in the United States, Italy and Spain and spanned both the acute and convalescent phases of COVID-19. The material from the prospective study consisted of cDNA or gDNA derived from T cells, B-cell-depleted T cells, or PBMCs. Subjects who had been exposed to COVID-19, were actively infected with it, or had recovered from it provided the deeply sampled blood TCRbeta repertoires that made up the dataset. Sample metadata almost always included a de-identified subject ID, COVID-19 status, age in years and sex. Where available, HLA class I and class II types were obtained from metadata supplied by the sample provider rather than from assay-based typing. A freely available public database, intended as a resource for researchers studying the immune response to SARS-CoV-2, is where the repertoires were released. Samples were obtained from the ongoing ImmuneRACE study (first 160 participants) and from 1,254 subjects provided by 6 global collaborators.

From the cysteine up to the phenylalanine, the CDR3 has a length of 14 residues. The DNA shown is the 42-base CDR3, in frame from base 1. Sequences SGHAT (CDR1) and FQNNGV (CDR2) are obtained from the germline V gene. The germline ends are 13 bases apart after V is trimmed by 5 bases and J by 5 bases. The paper as a whole reports these results and caveats: How much clinical and demographic metadata was included differed by source and by participant, and the metadata was provided uncurated.

TCRbeta CDR3 regions were amplified from genomic DNA by means of the immunoSEQ Assay, a bias-controlled multiplex PCR. As for the original processing: The number of nucleated cells in each sample was estimated by amplification of reference gene primers within the assay. To quantify the absolute abundance of each unique TCRbeta CDR3 rearrangement, sequence reads were collapsed and filtered. For each sample, productive Simpson clonality was calculated as the square root of Simpson's diversity index over productive rearrangements. TCRdb limited this immuneACCESS table to in-frame rearrangements with V and J called. A share of clones is missing; checked studies link under half to unresolved V genes, and the rest is unexplained. The DNA gave D and trimming, while V, J and clone size come from that table. For this sample there are about 260,000 clones; approximately 90% appear just once. 0.87% of the sample rests with the top ten.

Sample: PBMCs or T cells enriched from blood (not recorded which). The chain joins TRBV11-2 to TRBJ1-5, with TRBD1 tentatively as D gene (5 bases match). The clonotype was recovered from a man aged 45-65 years who had been exposed to COVID-19. In nucleotides, the sequence is TGTGCCAGCAGCCCCGGGGGGGATCATCAGCCCCAGCATTTT. Its product reads: CASSPGGDHQPQHF.